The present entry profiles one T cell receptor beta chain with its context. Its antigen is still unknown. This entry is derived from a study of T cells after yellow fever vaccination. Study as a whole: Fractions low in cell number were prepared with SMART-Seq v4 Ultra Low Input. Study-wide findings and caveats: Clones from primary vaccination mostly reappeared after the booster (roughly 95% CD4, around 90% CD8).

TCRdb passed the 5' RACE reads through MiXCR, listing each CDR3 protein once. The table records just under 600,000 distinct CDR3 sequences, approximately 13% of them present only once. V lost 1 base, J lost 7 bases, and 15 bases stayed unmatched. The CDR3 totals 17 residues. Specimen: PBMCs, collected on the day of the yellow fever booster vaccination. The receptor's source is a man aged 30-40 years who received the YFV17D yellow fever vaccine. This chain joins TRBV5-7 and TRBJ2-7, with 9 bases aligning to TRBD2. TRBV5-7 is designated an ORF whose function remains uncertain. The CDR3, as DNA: TGTGCCAGCAGCTTGTATAGGGCCGGGACTAGCACAGGTGAGCAGTACTTC. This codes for CASSLYRAGTSTGEQYF.